There are a few counts of the clone carrying this T cell receptor beta chain. Its specificity is not known. This record belongs to a study of T cells in Graves' hyperthyroidism and ophthalmopathy. Findings and limits, study-wide: Ophthalmopathy, as predicted by the model, came a median about seven months after the prediction.

V shed 4 bases and J 8 bases; nucleotides not matched to a gene: 24. Germline V CDR1 and CDR2: SGHRS, YFSETQ. CDR3 length: 20 amino acids. Researchers took RNA transcripts and amplified the TCR beta CDR3 regions from them. Initially, a first-round RT-PCR of the TCR CDR3 employed the HTBI primer set. TCRdb re-analysed the multiplex PCR reads in MiXCR, keeping a single row per CDR3 protein. The data hold around 500,000 distinct CDR3 sequences, with 14% observed a single time. Patients aged 18 to 65 with hyperthyroidism were newly diagnosed, with duration under 2 months. The sequenced sample consisted of blood. The receptor comes from a woman aged 18-29 years with Graves' hyperthyroidism. The chain carries TRBV5-1 and TRBJ2-1, with 10 bases lining up with TRBD2. CDR3 in DNA: TGCGCCAGCAGCGTTCTGATGACGGGGGCTAGCGGGAGATACCCTGATGAGCAGTTCTTC. Translation gives CASSVLMTGASGRYPDEQFF.